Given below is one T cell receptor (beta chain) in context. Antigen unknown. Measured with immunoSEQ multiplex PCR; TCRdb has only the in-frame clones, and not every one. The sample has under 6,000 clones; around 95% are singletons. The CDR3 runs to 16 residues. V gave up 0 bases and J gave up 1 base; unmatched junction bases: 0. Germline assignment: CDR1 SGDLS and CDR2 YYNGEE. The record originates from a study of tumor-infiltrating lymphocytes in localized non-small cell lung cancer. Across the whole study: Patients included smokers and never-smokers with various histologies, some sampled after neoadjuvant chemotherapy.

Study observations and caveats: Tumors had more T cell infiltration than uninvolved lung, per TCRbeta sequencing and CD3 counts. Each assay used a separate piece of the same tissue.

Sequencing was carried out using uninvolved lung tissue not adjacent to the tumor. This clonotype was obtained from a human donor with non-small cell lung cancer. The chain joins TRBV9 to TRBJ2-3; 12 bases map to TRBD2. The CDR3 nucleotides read TGTGCCAGCAGCGTAGGACTAGCGGGAGGCACAGATACGCAGTATTTT. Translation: CASSVGLAGGTDTQYF.